Following are 2 T cell receptor beta chains from one sample sequenced in a study of early T cells in non-severe SARS-CoV-2 infection. TCRdb passed the 5' RACE reads through MiXCR, listing each CDR3 protein once. The sample lists roughly 92,000 distinct CDR3 sequences, around 12% occurring once. This material consisted of whole blood, taken at baseline. The source of these receptors is an adult who was a healthcare worker with PCR-confirmed SARS-CoV-2 infection or an uninfected control (not recorded which).

J is TRBJ2-7 and V is TRBV29-1; 9 nucleotides line up with TRBD1. This CDR3 has 15 residues. With 6 bases clipped from V and 4 bases from J, the junction kept 13 bases outside the gene matches. Looked up from germline, CDR1 is SQVTM and CDR2 is ANQGSEA. As DNA, the CDR3 is TGCAGCGTAGGGCGTGTAAGGACAGGGGTGTACGAGCAGTACTTC. Translating it yields CSVGRVRTGVYEQYF.

This clonotype has at least ten counts. J is TRBJ2-7 and V is TRBV12-3 or TRBV12-4; D perhaps matches TRBD2 (6 bases). There are 17 residues in the CDR3. The germline V and J ends were trimmed by 5 bases and 3 bases, with 23 bases remaining between them. The CDR3 reads CASSPWRVRAGNYEQYF. The DNA of the CDR3 is TGTGCCAGCAGTCCCTGGAGGGTCCGAGCGGGTAACTACGAGCAGTACTTC.